The entry below describes one T cell receptor (beta chain). As handled by the study authors: It was from reference gene primer amplification that nucleated cell counts were estimated. This table comes from immunoSEQ multiplex PCR, and its TCRdb copy is limited to in-frame clones, with some not included. V and J calls and clone size are those listed in that table; D and trimming were worked out from the DNA. In the table there are 45,000 to 65,000 clones, about 85% of which are singletons. The data are from a study of blood T cell repertoires in COVID-19. About the study: Spain, Italy and the United States supplied samples that represented acute and convalescent COVID-19. Sample material is recorded as cDNA or gDNA derived from T cells, B-cell-depleted T cells, or PBMCs.

The receptor was derived from a man between 70 and 80 years old with active COVID-19. Specimen: peripheral blood.

In DNA, the CDR3 is TGTGCCAGCAGCGTAGGGGGAGGCTCCTATAATTCACCCCTCCACTTT. It specifies CASSVGGGSYNSPLHF. This chain joins TRBV9 and TRBJ1-6; unclear D gene. Trimming cost V 0 bases and J 0 bases, with 7 bases left between them. The CDR3 runs to 16 residues. CDR1 is SGDLS and CDR2 is YYNGEE in the germline V gene.